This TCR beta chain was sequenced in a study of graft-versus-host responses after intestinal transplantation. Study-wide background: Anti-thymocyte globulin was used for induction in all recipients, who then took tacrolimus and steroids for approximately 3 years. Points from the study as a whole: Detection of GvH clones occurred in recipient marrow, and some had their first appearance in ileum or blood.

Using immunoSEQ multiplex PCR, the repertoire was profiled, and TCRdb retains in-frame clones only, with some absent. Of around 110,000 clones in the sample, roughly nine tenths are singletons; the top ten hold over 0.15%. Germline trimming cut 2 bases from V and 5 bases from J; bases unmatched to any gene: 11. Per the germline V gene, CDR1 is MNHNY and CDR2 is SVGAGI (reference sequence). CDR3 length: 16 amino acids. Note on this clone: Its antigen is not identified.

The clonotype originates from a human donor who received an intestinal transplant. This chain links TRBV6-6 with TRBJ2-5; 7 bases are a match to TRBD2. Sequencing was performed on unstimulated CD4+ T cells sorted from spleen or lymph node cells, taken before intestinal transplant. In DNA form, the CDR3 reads TGTGCCAGCAGTTACGGGGGTAGGGCGGGAGCCGAGACCCAGTACTTC. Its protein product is CASSYGGRAGAETQYF.